The next 17 T cell receptor beta chains were all read from a single sample in a study of T cells expressing NK-cell markers. TCRdb re-called the 5' RACE reads and gives one entry per CDR3 protein, without DNA. The sample has more than 400,000 distinct CDR3 sequences; the top ten hold under 7.5%. Sequenced: blood T cells: a sorted CD56 or NKG2C T cell subset, CD4+ or CD8+ T cells, or bulk PBMC T cells (not recorded which). All receptors derive from a woman aged 18 to 75 in good health.

This rearrangement joins TRBV7-2 to TRBJ1-2. Germline CDR1 SGHTA, CDR2 FQGNSA. This CDR3 region has 15 residues. The CDR3 loop is CASSFDSSANYGYTF. The variable domain in full, with the rest retrieved from reference TRBV7-2 and TRBJ1-2, is GAGVSQSPSNKVTEKGKDVELRCDPISGHTALYWYRQSLGQGLEFLIYFQGNSAPDKSGLPSDRFSAERTGGSVSTLTIQRTQQEDSAVYLCASSFDSSANYGYTFGSGTRLTVV.

The chain couples TRBV3-1 to TRBJ2-1; as DNA is missing, the TRBD2 call by TCRdb cannot be tested. Germline V gives CDR1 LGHDT, CDR2 YNNKEL (reference sequence). The CDR3 runs to 11 residues. This chain's CDR3 is CASSDLAEQFF.

The chain links TRBV5-1 to TRBJ1-6; the D gene TCRdb calls, TRBD1, cannot be checked with no DNA. Germline values: CDR1 SGHRS, CDR2 YFSETQ. The CDR3 has 14 residues. The CDR3 spells CASSGDSYNSPLHF.

The chain carries TRBV27 and TRBJ2-3; without DNA, the TCRdb call of TRBD2 cannot be checked. Germline V gene lookup returns CDR1 MNHEY and CDR2 SMNVEV (reference sequence). This CDR3 region has 16 residues. The CDR3 spells CASSHRLAGGTDTQYF.

V gene TRBV7-2 combines with J gene TRBJ2-1; absent DNA, TCRdb's TRBD2 call cannot be checked. CDR3 length: 17 amino acids. Germline values: CDR1 SGHTA, CDR2 FQGNSA. The CDR3 sequence: CASNPRASGISYNEQFF.

The chain recombines TRBV24-1 with TRBJ2-1; TCRdb's assignment of TRBD1 cannot be checked, as there is no DNA. The CDR3 extends over 16 amino acids. Germline V lookup: CDR1 KGHDR, CDR2 SFDVKD. The CDR3 is CATSDSDRSSYNEQFF.

The CDR3 spells CASSLVQGVGGELFF. The chain links TRBV5-1 to TRBJ2-2; the D call from TCRdb, TRBD1, cannot be confirmed without DNA. The CDR3 length is 15 residues. Germline V gene sequence: CDR1 SGHRS, CDR2 YFSETQ.

The chain carries TRBV20-1 and TRBJ2-1; TCRdb's D call, TRBD1, is unchecked because there is no DNA. The CDR3 is made up of 15 amino acids. The germline gives CDR1 DFQATT, CDR2 SNEGSKA (reference sequence). This CDR3 reads CSARDRGGSYNEQFF.

CDR3 region: CASSLERGPNEQFF. The chain has TRBV7-2 and TRBJ2-1; TCRdb calls TRBD1, which cannot be checked without DNA. Germline V gives CDR1 SGHTA, CDR2 FQGNSA. The CDR3 runs 14 residues.

The chain joins TRBV5-5 to TRBJ1-4; TCRdb's D gene call, TRBD1, goes unchecked for lack of DNA. This CDR3 has 13 residues. Germline V gives CDR1 SGHKS, CDR2 YYEKEE (reference sequence). The CDR3 sequence is CASGLQGAEKLFF.

The J gene is TRBJ1-2, the V gene TRBV15; TCRdb designates TRBD1, a call that cannot be tested without DNA. In germline, CDR1 is LNHNV, CDR2 YYDKDF (reference sequence). The CDR3 length is 15 residues. CDR3 sequence: CATSRDPGHLYGYTF.

The V gene is TRBV18, the J gene TRBJ2-1; as DNA is missing, the TRBD1 call by TCRdb cannot be tested. The length of the CDR3 is 14 residues. The germline gives CDR1 KGHSH, CDR2 LQKENI. CDR3 sequence: CASSPDRGPNEQFF.

The chain joins TRBV28 to TRBJ2-7; TCRdb picks TRBD1, but there is no DNA to check that call. The germline V gene has CDR1 MDHEN and CDR2 SYDVKM. The CDR3 has 15 residues. CDR3 residues: CASRRGGAGTYEQYF.

CDR3 in amino acids: CSVSGTGLAGGKNTGELFF. The chain joins TRBV29-1 to TRBJ2-2; the D call of TRBD2 rests on TCRdb alone, since no DNA is present to check it. Germline V gene data show CDR1 as SQVTM and CDR2 as ANQGSEA. This CDR3 has 19 amino acids.

The rearrangement links TRBV9 to TRBJ2-1; TCRdb outputs TRBD1, but without DNA this stays unchecked. Germline CDR1 SGDLS, CDR2 YYNGEE. The CDR3 runs to 16 residues. CDR3 amino acids: CASSSGGGQAYNEQFF.

The V gene is TRBV20-1, the J gene TRBJ2-1; the TCRdb D gene call, TRBD2, has no DNA to confirm it. The CDR3 is made up of 16 amino acids. Germline CDR1 reads DFQATT; CDR2 reads SNEGSKA (reference sequence). This CDR3 reads CSARDRGGAGYNEQFF.

The chain links TRBV20-1 to TRBJ2-3; TCRdb's D call of TRBD2 is untestable without DNA. CDR1 is DFQATT, CDR2 SNEGSKA, per germline (reference sequence). The CDR3 spans 15 residues. This CDR3 is CSARVGTRDTDTQYF.